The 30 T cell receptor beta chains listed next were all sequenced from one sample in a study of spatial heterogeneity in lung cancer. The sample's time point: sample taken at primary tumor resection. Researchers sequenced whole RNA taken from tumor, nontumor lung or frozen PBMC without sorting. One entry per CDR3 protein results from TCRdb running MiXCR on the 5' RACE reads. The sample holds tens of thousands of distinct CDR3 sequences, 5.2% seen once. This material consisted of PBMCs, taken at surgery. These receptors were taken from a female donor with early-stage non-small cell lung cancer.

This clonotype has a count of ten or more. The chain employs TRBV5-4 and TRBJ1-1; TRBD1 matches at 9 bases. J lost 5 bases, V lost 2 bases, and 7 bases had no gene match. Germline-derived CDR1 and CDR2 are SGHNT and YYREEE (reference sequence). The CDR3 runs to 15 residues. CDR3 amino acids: CASSFRGQGGTEAFF. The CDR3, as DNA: TGTGCCAGCAGCTTTAGGGGACAGGGAGGTACTGAAGCTTTCTTT.

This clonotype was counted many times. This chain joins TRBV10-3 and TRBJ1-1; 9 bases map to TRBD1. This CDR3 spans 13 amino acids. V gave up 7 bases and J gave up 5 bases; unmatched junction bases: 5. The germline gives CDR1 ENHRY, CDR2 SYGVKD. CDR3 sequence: CAIMEDRGTEAFF. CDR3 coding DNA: TGTGCCATCATGGAGGACAGGGGAACTGAAGCTTTCTTT.

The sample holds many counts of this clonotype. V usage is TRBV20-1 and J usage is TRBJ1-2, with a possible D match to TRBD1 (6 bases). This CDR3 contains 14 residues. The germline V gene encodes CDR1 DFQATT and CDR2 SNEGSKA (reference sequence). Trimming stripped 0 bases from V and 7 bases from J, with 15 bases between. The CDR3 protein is CSARDRQGTGGYTF. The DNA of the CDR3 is TGCAGTGCTAGAGATCGCCAGGGGACGGGTGGCTACACCTTC.

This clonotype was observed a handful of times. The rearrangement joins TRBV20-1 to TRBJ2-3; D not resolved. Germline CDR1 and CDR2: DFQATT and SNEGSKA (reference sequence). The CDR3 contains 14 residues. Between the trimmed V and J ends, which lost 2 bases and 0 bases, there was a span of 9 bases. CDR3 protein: CSARNSMSTDTQYF. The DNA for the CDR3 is TGCAGTGCTAGAAATAGCATGAGCACAGATACGCAGTATTTT.

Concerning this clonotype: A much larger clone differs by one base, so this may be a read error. The CDR3 DNA is TGTGCCAGCAGGAGACAAAAACTACTGAGACTGAACACTAAAGCTTTCTTT. This translates into CASRRQKLLRLNTKAFF. The gene calls are TRBV21-1 and TRBJ1-1. TRBV21-1 is marked as a pseudogene. This CDR3 contains 17 residues.

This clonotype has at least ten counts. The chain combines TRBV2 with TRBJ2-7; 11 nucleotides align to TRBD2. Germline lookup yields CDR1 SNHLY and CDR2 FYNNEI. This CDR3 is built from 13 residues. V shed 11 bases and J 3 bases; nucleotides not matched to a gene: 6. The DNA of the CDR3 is TGTGCCTTCACTAGCGGGGGTAACTACGAGCAGTACTTC. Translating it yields CAFTSGGNYEQYF.

The CDR3 spells CASSWRFTYEQYF. The CDR3 nucleotides are TGTGCCAGCAGTTGGCGTTTTACCTACGAGCAGTACTTC. The genes are TRBV6-2 or TRBV6-3 and TRBJ2-7; no reliable D call. Per the germline V gene, CDR1 is MNHEY and CDR2 is SVGEGT. This CDR3 is 13 amino acids long. Between the trimmed V and J ends, which lost 4 bases and 2 bases, there was a span of 9 bases.

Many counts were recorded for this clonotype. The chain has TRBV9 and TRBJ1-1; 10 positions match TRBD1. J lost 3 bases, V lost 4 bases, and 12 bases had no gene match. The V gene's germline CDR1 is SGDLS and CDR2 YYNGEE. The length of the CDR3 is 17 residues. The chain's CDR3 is CASSLRQGAPEDTEAFF. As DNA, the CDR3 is TGTGCCAGCAGCTTAAGACAGGGGGCGCCCGAGGACACTGAAGCTTTCTTT. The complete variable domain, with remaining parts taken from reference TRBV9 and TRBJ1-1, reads DSGVTQTPKHLITATGQRVTLRCSPRSGDLSVYWYQQSLDQGLQFLIQYYNGEERAKGNILERFSAQQFPDLHSELNLSSLELGDSALYFCASSLRQGAPEDTEAFFGQGTRLTVV.

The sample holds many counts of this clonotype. CDR3 sequence reads: CSVGRVNTEAFF. In DNA, the CDR3 is TGCAGCGTTGGAAGGGTGAACACTGAAGCTTTCTTT. V usage is TRBV29-1 and J usage is TRBJ1-1, with D hard to call. Trimming took 4 bases from V and 0 from J, leaving 6 bases between them. CDR1 is SQVTM and CDR2 is ANQGSEA in the germline V gene. This CDR3 has 12 residues.

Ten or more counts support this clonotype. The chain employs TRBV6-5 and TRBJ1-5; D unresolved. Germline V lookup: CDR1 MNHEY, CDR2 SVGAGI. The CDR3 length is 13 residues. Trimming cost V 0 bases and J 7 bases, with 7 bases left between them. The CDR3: CASSYSEEQPQHF. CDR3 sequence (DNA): TGTGCCAGCAGTTACTCCGAGGAGCAGCCCCAGCATTTT.

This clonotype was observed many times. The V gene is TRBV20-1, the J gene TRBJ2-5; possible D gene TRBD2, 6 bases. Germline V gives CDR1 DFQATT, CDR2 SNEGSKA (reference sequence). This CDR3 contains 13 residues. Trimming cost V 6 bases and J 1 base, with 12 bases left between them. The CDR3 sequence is CSAEEGGQETQYF. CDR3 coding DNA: TGCAGTGCGGAGGAGGGCGGCCAAGAGACCCAGTACTTC.

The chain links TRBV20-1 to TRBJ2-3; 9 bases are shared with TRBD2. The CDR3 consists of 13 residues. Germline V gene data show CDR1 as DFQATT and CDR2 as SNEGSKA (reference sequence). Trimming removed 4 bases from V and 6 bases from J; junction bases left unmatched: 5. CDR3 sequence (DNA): TGCAGTGCTACTAGCGGGACTCAGGATACGCAGTATTTT. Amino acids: CSATSGTQDTQYF.

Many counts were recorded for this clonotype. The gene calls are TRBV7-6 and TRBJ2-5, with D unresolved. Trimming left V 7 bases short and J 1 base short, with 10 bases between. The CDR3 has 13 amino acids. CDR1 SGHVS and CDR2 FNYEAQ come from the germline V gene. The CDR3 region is CASTPRVQETQYF. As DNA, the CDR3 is TGTGCCAGCACGCCCCGGGTCCAAGAGACCCAGTACTTC. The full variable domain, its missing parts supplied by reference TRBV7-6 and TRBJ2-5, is GAGVSQSPRYKVTKRGQDVALRCDPISGHVSLYWYRQALGQGPEFLTYFNYEAQQDKSGLPNDRFSAERPEGSISTLTIQRTEQRDSAMYRCASTPRVQETQYFGPGTRLLVL.

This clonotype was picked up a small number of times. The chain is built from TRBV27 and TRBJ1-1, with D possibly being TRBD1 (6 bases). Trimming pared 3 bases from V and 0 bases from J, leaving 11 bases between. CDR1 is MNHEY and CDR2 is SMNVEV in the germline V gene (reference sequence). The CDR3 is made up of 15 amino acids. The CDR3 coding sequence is TGTGCCAGCAGTTTTCAGGGGTTATTGAACACTGAAGCTTTCTTT. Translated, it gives CASSFQGLLNTEAFF.

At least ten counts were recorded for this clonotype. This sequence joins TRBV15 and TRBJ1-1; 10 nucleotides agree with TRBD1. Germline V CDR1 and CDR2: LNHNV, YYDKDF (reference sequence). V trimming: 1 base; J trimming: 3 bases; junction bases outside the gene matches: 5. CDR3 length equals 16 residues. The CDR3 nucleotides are TGTGCCACCAGCAGAGTCGTGGGACAGGGGTACACTGAAGCTTTCTTT. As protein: CATSRVVGQGYTEAFF.

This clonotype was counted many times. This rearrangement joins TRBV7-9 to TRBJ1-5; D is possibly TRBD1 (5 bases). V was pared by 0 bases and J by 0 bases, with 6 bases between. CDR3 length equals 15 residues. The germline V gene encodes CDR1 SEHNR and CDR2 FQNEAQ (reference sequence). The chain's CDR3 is CASSLAGDSNQPQHF. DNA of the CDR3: TGTGCCAGCAGCTTAGCAGGGGATAGCAATCAGCCCCAGCATTTT.

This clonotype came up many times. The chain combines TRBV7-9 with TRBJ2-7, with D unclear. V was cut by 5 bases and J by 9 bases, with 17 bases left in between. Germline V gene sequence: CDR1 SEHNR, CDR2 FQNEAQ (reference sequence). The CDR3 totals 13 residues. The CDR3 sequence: CASSPSMWGGQYF. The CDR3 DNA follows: TGTGCCAGCAGCCCCTCAATGTGGGGTGGGCAGTACTTC.

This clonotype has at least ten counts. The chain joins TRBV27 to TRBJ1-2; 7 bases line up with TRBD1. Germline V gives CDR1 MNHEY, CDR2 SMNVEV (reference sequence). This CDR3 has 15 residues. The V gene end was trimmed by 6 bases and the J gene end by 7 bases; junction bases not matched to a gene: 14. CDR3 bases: TGTGCCAGCAGCCCACAGGGGAATCTTGGGTCTGGCTACACCTTC. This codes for CASSPQGNLGSGYTF.

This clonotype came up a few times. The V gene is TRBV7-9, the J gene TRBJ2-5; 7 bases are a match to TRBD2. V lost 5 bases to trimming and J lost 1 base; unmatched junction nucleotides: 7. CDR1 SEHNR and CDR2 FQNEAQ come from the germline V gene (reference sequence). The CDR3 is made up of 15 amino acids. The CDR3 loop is CASSHPRGGQETQYF. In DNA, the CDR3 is TGTGCCAGCAGCCACCCCCGCGGGGGCCAAGAGACCCAGTACTTC.

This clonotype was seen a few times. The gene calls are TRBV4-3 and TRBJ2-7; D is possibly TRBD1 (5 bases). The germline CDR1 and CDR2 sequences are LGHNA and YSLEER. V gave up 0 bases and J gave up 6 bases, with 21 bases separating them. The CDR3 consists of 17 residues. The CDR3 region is CASSQEISGFGRGEQYF. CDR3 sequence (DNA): TGCGCCAGCAGCCAAGAGATATCTGGGTTCGGTAGGGGCGAGCAGTACTTC.

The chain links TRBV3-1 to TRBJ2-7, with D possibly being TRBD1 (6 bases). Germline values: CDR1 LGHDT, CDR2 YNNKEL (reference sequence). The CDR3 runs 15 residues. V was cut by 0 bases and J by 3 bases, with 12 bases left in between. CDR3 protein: CASSQEYTGFYEQYF. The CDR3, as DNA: TGTGCCAGCAGCCAAGAGTATACAGGGTTCTACGAGCAGTACTTC.

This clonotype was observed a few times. CDR3 region: CASSPRQGMLTGELFF. CDR3 sequence (DNA): TGTGCCAGCAGCCCAAGACAGGGGATGTTGACCGGGGAGCTGTTTTTT. The chain joins TRBV7-9 to TRBJ2-2; TRBD1 matches 8 bases. V lost 5 bases to trimming and J lost 5 bases; unmatched junction nucleotides: 10. The CDR3 runs 16 residues. The germline CDR1 and CDR2 sequences are SEHNR and FQNEAQ (reference sequence).

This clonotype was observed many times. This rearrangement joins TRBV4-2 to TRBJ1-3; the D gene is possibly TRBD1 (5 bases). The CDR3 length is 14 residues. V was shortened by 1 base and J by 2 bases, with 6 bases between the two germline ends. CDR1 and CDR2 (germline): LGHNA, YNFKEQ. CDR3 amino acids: CASSQGGAGNTIYF. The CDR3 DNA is TGTGCCAGCAGCCAAGGAGGGGCTGGAAACACCATATATTTT.

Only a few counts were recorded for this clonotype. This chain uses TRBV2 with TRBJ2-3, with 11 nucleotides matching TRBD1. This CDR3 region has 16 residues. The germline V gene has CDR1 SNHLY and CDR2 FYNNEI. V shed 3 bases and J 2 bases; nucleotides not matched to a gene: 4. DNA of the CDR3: TGTGCCAGCAGTGATAGGGACAGGGGGTCCACAGATACGCAGTATTTT. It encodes CASSDRDRGSTDTQYF.

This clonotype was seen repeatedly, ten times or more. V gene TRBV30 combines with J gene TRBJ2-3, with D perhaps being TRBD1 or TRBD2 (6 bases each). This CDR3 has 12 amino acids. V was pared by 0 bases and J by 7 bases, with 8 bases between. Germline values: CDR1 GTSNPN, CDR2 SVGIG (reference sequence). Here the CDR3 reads CAWSVGGYTQYF. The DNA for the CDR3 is TGTGCCTGGAGTGTAGGGGGGTATACGCAGTATTTT.

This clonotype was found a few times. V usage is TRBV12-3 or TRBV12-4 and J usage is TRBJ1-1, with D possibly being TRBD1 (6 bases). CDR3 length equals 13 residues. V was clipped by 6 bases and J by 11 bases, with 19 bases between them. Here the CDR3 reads CASRTLRGPEAFF. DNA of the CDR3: TGTGCCAGCAGGACCCTCAGGGGACCCGAGGCTTTCTTT.

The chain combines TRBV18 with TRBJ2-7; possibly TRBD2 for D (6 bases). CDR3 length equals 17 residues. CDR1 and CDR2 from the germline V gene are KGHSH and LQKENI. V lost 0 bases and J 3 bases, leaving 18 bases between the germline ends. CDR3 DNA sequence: TGTGCCAGCTCACCACCGGGACGTGGGGACGGGGGCTACGAGCAGTACTTC. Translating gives CASSPPGRGDGGYEQYF.

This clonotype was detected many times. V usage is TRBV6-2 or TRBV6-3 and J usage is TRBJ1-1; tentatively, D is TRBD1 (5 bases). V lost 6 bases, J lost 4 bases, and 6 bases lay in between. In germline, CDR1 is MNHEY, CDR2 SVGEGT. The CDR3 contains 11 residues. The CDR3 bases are TGTGCCAGCAGAGGGACCACTGAAGCTTTCTTT. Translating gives CASRGTTEAFF.

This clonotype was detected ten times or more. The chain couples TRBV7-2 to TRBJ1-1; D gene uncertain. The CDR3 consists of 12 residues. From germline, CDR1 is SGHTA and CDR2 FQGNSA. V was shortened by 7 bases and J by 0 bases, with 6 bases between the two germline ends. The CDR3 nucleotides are TGTGCCAGCACCCGAGTGAACACTGAAGCTTTCTTT. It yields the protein CASTRVNTEAFF.

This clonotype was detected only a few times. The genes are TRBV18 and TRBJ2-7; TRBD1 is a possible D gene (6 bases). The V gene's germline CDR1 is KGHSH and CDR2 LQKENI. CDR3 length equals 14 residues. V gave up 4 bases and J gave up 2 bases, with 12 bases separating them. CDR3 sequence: CASSREQGPYEQYF. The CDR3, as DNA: TGTGCCAGCTCACGAGAACAGGGCCCCTACGAGCAGTACTTC.